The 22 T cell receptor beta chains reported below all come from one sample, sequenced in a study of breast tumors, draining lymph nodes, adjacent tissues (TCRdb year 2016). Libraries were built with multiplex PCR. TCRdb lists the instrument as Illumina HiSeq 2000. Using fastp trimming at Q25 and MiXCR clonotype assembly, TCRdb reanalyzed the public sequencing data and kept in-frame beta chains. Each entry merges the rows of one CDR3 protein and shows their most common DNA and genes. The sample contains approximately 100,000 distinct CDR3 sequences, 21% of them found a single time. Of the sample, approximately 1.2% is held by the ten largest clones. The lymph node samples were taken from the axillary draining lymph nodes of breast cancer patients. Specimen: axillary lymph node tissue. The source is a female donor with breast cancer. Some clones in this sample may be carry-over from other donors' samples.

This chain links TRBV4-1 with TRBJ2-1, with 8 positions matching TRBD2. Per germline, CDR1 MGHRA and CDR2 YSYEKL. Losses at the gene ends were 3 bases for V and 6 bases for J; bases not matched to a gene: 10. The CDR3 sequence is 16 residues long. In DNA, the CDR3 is TGCGCCAGCAGCCAGCTGCTAGCGGGCAATCTCAATGAGCAGTTCTTC. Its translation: CASSQLLAGNLNEQFF.

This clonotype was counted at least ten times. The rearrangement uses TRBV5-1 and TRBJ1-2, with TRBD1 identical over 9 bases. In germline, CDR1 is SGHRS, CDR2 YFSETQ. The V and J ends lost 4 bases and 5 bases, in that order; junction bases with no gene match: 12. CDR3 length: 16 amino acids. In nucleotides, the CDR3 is TGCGCCAGCAGCCAAGGACAGGGGTTTCAGGGGTATGGCTACACCTTC. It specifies CASSQGQGFQGYGYTF.

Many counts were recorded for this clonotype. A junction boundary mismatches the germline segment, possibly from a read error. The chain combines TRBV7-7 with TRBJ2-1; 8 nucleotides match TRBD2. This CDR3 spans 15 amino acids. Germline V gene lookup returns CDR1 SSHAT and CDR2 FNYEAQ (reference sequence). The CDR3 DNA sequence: TGTGCTAGCAGTCCAACATTAGCGGGGCGGGATGAGCAGTTCTTC. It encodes CASSPTLAGRDEQFF.

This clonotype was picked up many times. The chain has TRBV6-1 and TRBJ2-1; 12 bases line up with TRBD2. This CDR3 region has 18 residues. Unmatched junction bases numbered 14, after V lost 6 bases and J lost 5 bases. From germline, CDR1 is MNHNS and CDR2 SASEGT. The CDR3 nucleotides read TGTGCCAGCAGGTTTTTGCTAGCGGGAGGGCAGGGTCACAATGAGCAGTTCTTC. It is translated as CASRFLLAGGQGHNEQFF.

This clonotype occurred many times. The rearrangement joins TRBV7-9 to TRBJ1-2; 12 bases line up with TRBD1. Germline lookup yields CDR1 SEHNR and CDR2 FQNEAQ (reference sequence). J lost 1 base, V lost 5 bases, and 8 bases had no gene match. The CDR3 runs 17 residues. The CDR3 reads CASSPKGQGASNYGYTF. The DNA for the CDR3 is TGTGCCAGCAGCCCTAAGGGACAGGGGGCGAGTAACTATGGCTACACCTTC.

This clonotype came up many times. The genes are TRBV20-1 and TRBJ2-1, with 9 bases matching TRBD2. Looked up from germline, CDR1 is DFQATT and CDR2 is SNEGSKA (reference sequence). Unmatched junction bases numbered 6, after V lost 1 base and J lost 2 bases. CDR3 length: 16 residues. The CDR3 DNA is TGCAGTGCTAGAGTCCCCGGGACTAGCCCCTACAATGAGCAGTTCTTC. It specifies CSARVPGTSPYNEQFF.

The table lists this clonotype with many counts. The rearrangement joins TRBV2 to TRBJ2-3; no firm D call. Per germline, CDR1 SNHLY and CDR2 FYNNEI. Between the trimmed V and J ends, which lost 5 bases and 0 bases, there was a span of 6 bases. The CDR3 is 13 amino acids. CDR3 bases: TGTGCCAGCAGTTGGGCTAGCACAGATACGCAGTATTTT. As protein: CASSWASTDTQYF.

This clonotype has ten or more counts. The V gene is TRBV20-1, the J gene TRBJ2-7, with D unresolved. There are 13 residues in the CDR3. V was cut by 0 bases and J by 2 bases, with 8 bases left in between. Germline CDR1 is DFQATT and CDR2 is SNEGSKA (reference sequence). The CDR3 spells CSARDPRAYEQYF. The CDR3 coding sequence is TGCAGTGCTAGAGATCCTCGGGCCTACGAGCAGTACTTC.

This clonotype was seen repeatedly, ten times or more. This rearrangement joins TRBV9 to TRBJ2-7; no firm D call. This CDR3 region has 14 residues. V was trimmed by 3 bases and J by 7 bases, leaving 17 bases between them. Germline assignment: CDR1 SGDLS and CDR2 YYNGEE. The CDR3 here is CASSGKGPGQEQYF. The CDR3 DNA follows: TGTGCCAGCAGCGGTAAAGGCCCGGGTCAAGAGCAGTACTTC.

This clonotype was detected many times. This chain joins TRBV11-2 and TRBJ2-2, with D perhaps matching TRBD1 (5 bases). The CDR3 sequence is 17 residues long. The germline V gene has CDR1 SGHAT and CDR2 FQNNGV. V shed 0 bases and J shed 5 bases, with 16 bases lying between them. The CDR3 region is CASSLDFGQGRTGELFF. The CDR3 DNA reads TGTGCCAGCAGCTTAGATTTCGGGCAGGGTAGAACCGGGGAGCTGTTTTTT.

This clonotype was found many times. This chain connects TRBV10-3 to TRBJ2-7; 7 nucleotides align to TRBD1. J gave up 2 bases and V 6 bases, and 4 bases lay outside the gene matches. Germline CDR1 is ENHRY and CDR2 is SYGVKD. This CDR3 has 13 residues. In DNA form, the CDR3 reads TGTGCCATCAGCGAGGGACAGACCTACGAGCAGTACTTC. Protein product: CAISEGQTYEQYF.

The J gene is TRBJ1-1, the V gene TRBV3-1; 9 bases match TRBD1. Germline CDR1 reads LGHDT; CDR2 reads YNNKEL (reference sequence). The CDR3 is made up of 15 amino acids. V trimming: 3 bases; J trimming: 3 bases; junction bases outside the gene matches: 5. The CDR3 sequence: CASSQLQGADTEAFF. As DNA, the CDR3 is TGTGCCAGCAGCCAGTTACAGGGGGCGGACACTGAAGCTTTCTTT.

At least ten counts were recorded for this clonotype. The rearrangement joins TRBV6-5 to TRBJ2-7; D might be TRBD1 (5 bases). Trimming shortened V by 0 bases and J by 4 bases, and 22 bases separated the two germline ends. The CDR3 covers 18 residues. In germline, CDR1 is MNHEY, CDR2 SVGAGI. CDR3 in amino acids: CASSYSYGAGLTQYEQYF. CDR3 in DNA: TGTGCCAGCAGTTACTCGTATGGGGCTGGATTAACCCAATACGAGCAGTACTTC.

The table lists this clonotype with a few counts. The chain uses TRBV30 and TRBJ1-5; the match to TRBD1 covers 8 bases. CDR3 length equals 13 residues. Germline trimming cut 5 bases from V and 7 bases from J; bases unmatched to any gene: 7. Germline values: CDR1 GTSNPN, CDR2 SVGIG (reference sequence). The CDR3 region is CAWGQGPRQPQHF. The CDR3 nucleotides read TGTGCCTGGGGACAGGGCCCCAGGCAGCCCCAGCATTTT.

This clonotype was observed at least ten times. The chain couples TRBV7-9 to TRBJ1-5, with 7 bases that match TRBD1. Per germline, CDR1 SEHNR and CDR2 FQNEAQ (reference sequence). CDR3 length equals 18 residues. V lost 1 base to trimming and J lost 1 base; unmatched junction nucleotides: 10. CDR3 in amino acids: CASSLVSGGVGSNQPQHF. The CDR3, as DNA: TGTGCCAGCAGCTTAGTATCAGGGGGGGTCGGGAGCAATCAGCCCCAGCATTTT.

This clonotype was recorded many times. CDR3 residues: CASSLPGLAGGELFF. The CDR3 nucleotides read TGTGCCAGCAGCCTCCCGGGACTAGCGGGCGGGGAGCTGTTTTTT. The chain has TRBV7-9 and TRBJ2-2, with 12 bases that match TRBD2. Germline CDR1 reads SEHNR; CDR2 reads FQNEAQ (reference sequence). The junction had 5 bases not matched to a gene; V was cut back by 5 bases and J by 7 bases. The CDR3 is 15 amino acids.

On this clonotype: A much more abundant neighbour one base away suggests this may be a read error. The CDR3 region is CASSSTRVAPYEQYF. The CDR3 region has the DNA TGTGCCAGCAGTTCCACCAGGGTAGCCCCCTACGAGCAGTACTTC. The V and J genes are TRBV27 and TRBJ2-7; D possibly corresponds to TRBD1 (5 bases). Trimming removed 4 bases at V and 2 bases at J, with 15 bases between. This CDR3 is 15 amino acids long. Germline V lookup: CDR1 MNHEY, CDR2 SMNVEV (reference sequence).

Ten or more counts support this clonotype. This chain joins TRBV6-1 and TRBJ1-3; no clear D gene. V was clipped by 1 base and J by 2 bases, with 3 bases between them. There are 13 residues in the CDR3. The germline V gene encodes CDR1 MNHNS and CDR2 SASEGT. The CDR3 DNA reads TGTGCCAGCAGTGAAGTGGCTGGAAACACCATATATTTT. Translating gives CASSEVAGNTIYF.

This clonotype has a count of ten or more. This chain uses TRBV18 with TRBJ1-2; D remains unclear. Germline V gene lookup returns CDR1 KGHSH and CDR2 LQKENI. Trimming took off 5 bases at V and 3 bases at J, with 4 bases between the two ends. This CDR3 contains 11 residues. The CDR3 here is CASSGDYGYTF. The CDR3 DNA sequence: TGTGCCAGCTCAGGGGACTATGGCTACACCTTC. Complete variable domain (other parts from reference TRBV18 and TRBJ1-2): NAGVMQNPRHLVRRRGQEARLRCSPMKGHSHVYWYRQLPEEGLKFMVYLQKENIIDESGMPKERFSAEFPKEGPSILRIQQVVRGDSAAYFCASSGDYGYTFGSGTRLTVV.

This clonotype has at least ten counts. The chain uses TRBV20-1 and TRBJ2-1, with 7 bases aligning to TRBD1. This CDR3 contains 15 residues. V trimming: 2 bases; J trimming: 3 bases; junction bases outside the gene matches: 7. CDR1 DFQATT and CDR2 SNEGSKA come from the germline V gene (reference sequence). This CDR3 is CSARRTGVSYNEQFF. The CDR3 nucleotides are TGCAGTGCTAGAAGAACAGGGGTCAGCTACAATGAGCAGTTCTTC.

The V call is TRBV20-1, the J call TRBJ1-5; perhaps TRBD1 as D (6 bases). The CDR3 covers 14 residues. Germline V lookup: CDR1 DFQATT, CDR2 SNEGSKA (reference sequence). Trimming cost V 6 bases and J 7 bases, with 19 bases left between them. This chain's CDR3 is CSARGGPPNQPQHF. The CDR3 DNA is TGCAGTGCCCGGGGGGGGCCCCCCAACCAGCCCCAGCATTTT.

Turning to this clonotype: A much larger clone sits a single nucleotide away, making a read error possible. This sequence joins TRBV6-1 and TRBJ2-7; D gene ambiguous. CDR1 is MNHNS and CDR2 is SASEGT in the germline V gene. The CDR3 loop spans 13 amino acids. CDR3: CASSVTAAYGQYF. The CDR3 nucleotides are TGTGCCAGCAGTGTCACAGCCGCCTACGGGCAGTACTTC.